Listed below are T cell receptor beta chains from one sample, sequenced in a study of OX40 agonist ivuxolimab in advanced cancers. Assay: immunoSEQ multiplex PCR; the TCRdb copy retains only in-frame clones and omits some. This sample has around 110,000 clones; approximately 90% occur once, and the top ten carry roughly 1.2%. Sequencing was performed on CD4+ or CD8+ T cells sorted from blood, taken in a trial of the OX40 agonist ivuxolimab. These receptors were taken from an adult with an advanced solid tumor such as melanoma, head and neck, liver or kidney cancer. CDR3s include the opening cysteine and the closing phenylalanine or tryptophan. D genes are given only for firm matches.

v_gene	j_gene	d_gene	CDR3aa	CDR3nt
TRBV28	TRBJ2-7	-	CASSSAFAEQYF	TGTGCCAGCAGTTCCGCCTTTGCCGAGCAGTACTTC
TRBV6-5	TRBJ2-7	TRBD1	CASRGTGFAYEQYF	TGTGCCAGCCGGGGGACAGGGTTCGCCTACGAGCAGTACTTC
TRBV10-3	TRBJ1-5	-	CAISAQIAGANQPQHF	TGTGCCATCAGTGCTCAGATAGCGGGGGCCAATCAGCCCCAGCATTTT
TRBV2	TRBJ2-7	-	CASRRLVDEQYF	TGTGCCAGCAGGAGACTAGTGGACGAGCAGTACTTC
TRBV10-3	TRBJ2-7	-	CAISDRVMGEQYF	TGTGCCATCAGTGACAGGGTGATGGGCGAGCAGTACTTC
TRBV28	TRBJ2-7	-	CASSRSGSGSYEQYF	TGTGCCAGCAGTCGATCAGGGAGTGGGTCCTACGAGCAGTACTTC
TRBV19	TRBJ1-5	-	CASSPGLYSNQPQHF	TGTGCCAGTAGTCCGGGGCTTTATAGCAATCAGCCCCAGCATTTT
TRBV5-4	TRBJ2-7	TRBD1	CASSPGQGISYEQYF	TGTGCCAGCAGCCCGGGACAGGGCATCTCCTACGAGCAGTACTTC
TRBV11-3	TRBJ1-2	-	CASSPGSHGLGYTF	TGTGCCAGCAGCCCAGGGTCCCACGGCTTGGGCTACACCTTC
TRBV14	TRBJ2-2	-	CASSRSHLSGNTGELFF	TGTGCCAGCAGCCGAAGCCACCTTAGCGGGAACACCGGGGAGCTGTTTTTT